One sample yielded the 13 T cell receptor beta chains listed below, sequenced in a study of blood T cell repertoires in COVID-19 (dated by TCRdb to the early 2020s). The library was obtained by the immunoSEQ multiplex PCR assay. The immuneACCESS repertoire file appears here via TCRdb, limited to in-frame rearrangements. These files lack a portion of the clones; in checked studies, under half of the deficit traces to unresolved V genes, and the cause of the others is not known. The sample data list roughly 260,000 clones, and roughly four fifths of these were observed just once. The ten top clones hold about 4.8% of the sample. Sequencing was done on a sample of peripheral blood. The receptors come from a woman in her 70s with acute or convalescent COVID-19.

This clone was counted at least ten times. Other DNA sequences from this sample encode an identical CDR3 as well. The chain is built from TRBV7-2 and TRBJ2-7; D gene ambiguous. From germline, CDR1 is SGHTA and CDR2 FQGNSA. Trimming removed 5 bases from V and 0 bases from J, with 5 bases in between. This CDR3 has 12 residues. The CDR3 DNA sequence: TGTGCCAGCAGCCCCAGCTCCTACGAGCAGTACTTC. Encoded protein: CASSPSSYEQYF.

The chain joins TRBV27 to TRBJ1-5; D possibly corresponds to TRBD1 (6 bases). Deletions cut 5 bases from V and 0 bases from J, with 17 bases between. CDR3 length equals 17 residues. Germline lookup yields CDR1 MNHEY and CDR2 SMNVEV (reference sequence). The DNA for the CDR3 is TGTGCCAGCAGTCACTATTATCGACAGGATAGCAATCAGCCCCAGCATTTT. Amino acid sequence: CASSHYYRQDSNQPQHF.

The chain couples TRBV2 to TRBJ2-3; 8 positions agree with TRBD2. Germline values: CDR1 SNHLY, CDR2 FYNNEI. The CDR3 is made up of 15 amino acids. V shed 6 bases, J shed 1 base, and the junction held 6 bases outside the gene matches. CDR3 nucleotides: TGTGCCAGCAGCCTTAGCGGGGTTGGCACAGATACGCAGTATTTT. Protein sequence: CASSLSGVGTDTQYF.

This rearrangement joins TRBV10-3 to TRBJ1-1, with 8 nucleotides matching TRBD1. The CDR3 contains 16 residues. CDR1 and CDR2 from the germline V gene are ENHRY and SYGVKD. Unmatched junction bases numbered 7, after V lost 3 bases and J lost 1 base. CDR3 sequence reads: CAISEWTGLSNTEAFF. The CDR3 nucleotides are TGTGCCATCAGTGAATGGACAGGGCTATCGAACACTGAAGCTTTCTTT.

The rearrangement links TRBV2 to TRBJ2-2; D may be TRBD1 (6 bases). Deletions cut 6 bases from V and 5 bases from J, with 28 bases between. The CDR3 spans 19 residues. Germline CDR1 reads SNHLY; CDR2 reads FYNNEI. The CDR3 nucleotides are TGTGCCAGCAGCAGTCCAGAGGGCAGGGGCTCCCGAAGGACCGGGGAGCTGTTTTTT. Translation: CASSSPEGRGSRRTGELFF.

This chain connects TRBV7-2 to TRBJ1-3; maybe TRBD1 (5 bases). Trimming pared 6 bases from V and 3 bases from J, leaving 12 bases between. This CDR3 spans 14 amino acids. Germline lookup yields CDR1 SGHTA and CDR2 FQGNSA. This CDR3 reads CASRPDRFGNTIYF. The DNA for the CDR3 is TGTGCCAGCAGACCAGACAGATTTGGAAACACCATATATTTT.

This chain joins TRBV5-1 and TRBJ2-5, with 12 bases that match TRBD2. V gave up 4 bases and J gave up 4 bases; unmatched junction bases: 5. CDR3 size: 15 residues. Germline V gene sequence: CDR1 SGHRS, CDR2 YFSETQ. The CDR3 loop is CASSPGLAGRETQYF. As DNA, the CDR3 is TGCGCCAGCAGCCCCGGACTAGCGGGGAGAGAGACCCAGTACTTC.

This clone showed up just a few times. This chain links TRBV7-9 with TRBJ2-2, with TRBD1 matching over 10 bases. The CDR3 has 16 amino acids. CDR1 is SEHNR and CDR2 is FQNEAQ in the germline V gene (reference sequence). The V gene end was trimmed by 4 bases and the J gene end by 5 bases; junction bases not matched to a gene: 7. CDR3 sequence (DNA): TGTGCCAGCAGCTCCCGGACGGGACAGGGGACCGGGGAGCTGTTTTTT. It is translated as CASSSRTGQGTGELFF. The full variable domain, rest sourced from reference TRBV7-9 and TRBJ2-2, is DTGVSQNPRHKITKRGQNVTFRCDPISEHNRLYWYRQTLGQGPEFLTYFQNEAQLEKSRLLSDRFSAERPKGSFSTLEIQRTEQGDSAMYLCASSSRTGQGTGELFFGEGSRLTVL.

The J gene is TRBJ1-4, the V gene TRBV29-1; the match to TRBD1 covers 7 bases. The CDR3 contains 13 residues. The trim removed 7 bases at V and 8 bases at J, leaving 10 bases unmatched. Per the germline V gene, CDR1 is SQVTM and CDR2 is ANQGSEA. The CDR3 sequence is CSALDRAGEKLFF. The CDR3 DNA reads as TGCAGCGCCCTAGACAGGGCTGGCGAAAAACTGTTTTTT. Combining the CDR3 with reference TRBV29-1 and TRBJ1-4 gives the whole variable domain SAVISQKPSRDICQRGTSLTIQCQVDSQVTMMFWYRQQPGQSLTLIATANQGSEATYESGFVIDKFPISRPNLTFSTLTVSNMSPEDSSIYLCSALDRAGEKLFFGSGTQLSVL.

V usage is TRBV5-4 and J usage is TRBJ1-6, with TRBD1 identical over 9 bases. The CDR3 has 15 residues. With V trimmed by 0 bases and J by 9 bases, 4 bases remained unmatched. The germline V gene encodes CDR1 SGHNT and CDR2 YYREEE (reference sequence). CDR3: CASSLAGTGLSPLHF. The CDR3, as DNA: TGTGCCAGCAGCTTGGCAGGGACAGGGCTTTCACCCCTCCACTTT.

This clone was seen more than once but under ten times. The chain has TRBV28 and TRBJ1-1; D gene ambiguous. This CDR3 is 15 amino acids long. The germline gives CDR1 MDHEN, CDR2 SYDVKM. Trimming shortened V by 3 bases and J by 1 base, and 12 bases separated the two germline ends. CDR3 residues: CASSLALGGNTEAFF. Here the CDR3 DNA reads TGTGCCAGCAGTTTGGCACTCGGAGGGAACACTGAAGCTTTCTTT.

The chain employs TRBV28 and TRBJ1-2; TRBD1 aligns across 10 bases. The germline V gene encodes CDR1 MDHEN and CDR2 SYDVKM. V lost 5 bases, J lost 4 bases, and 10 bases stayed unmatched. CDR3 length: 16 amino acids. The CDR3, as DNA: TGTGCCAGCAGTAAGACCGGGACAGGGGCATTCTATGGCTACACCTTC. Protein: CASSKTGTGAFYGYTF.

The V call is TRBV27, the J call TRBJ1-2; 7 bases are a match to TRBD1. Germline V gene sequence: CDR1 MNHEY, CDR2 SMNVEV (reference sequence). This CDR3 has 12 residues. The V gene end was trimmed by 8 bases and the J gene end by 7 bases; junction bases not matched to a gene: 7. This CDR3 is CASRGQMRGYTF. The CDR3 DNA is TGTGCCAGCCGGGGACAGATGCGTGGCTACACCTTC.